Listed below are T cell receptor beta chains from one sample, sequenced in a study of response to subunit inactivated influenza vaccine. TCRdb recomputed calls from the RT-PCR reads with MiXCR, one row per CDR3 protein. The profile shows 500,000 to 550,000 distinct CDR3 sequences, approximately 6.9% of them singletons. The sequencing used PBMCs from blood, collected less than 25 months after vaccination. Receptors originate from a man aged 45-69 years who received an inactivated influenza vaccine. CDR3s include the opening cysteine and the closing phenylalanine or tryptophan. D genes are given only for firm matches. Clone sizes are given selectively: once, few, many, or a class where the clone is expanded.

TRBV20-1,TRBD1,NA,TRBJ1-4,TGCAGTGCTAGAGGGCCAGACAGGGCGCAAGAAAAACTGTTTTTT,CSARGPDRAQEKLFF
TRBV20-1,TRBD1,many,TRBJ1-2,TGCAGTGCTAGCGCCGACAGGGGCTATGGCTACACCTTC,CSASADRGYGYTF
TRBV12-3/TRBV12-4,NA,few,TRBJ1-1,TGTGCCAGCAGTTTATGGATGAACACTGAAGCTTTCTTT,CASSLWMNTEAFF
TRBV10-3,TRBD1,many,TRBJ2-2,TGTGCCATCAGTGAGTGGACAGGGGCTAACACCGGGGAGCTGTTTTTT,CAISEWTGANTGELFF
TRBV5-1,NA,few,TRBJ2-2,TGCGCCAGCGGACTTTCGGGCGGGGAGCTGTTTTTT,CASGLSGGELFF
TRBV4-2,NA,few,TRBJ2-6,TGTGCCAGCAGCCAGGGGGGACTCAGCGGGGCCAACGTCCTGACTTTC,CASSQGGLSGANVLTF
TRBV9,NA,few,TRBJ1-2,TGTGCCAGCAGCGTAGAGTCCCTGGGCGAAGGAGGCTACACCTTC,CASSVESLGEGGYTF
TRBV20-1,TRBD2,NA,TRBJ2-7,TGCAGTGCTAGGGCGAGGACTAGCGGGACCACCAGAAACTACGAGCAGTACTTC,CSARARTSGTTRNYEQYF
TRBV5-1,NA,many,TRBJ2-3,TGCGCCAGCAGCGCGACAGCTAGCACAGATACGCAGTATTTT,CASSATASTDTQYF
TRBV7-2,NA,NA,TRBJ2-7,TGTGCCAGCAGCTTATTCCAGGCCCGCGAGCAGTACTTC,CASSLFQAREQYF
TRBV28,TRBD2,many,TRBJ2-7,TGTGCCAGCAGCTACCCCTCCCGCTCGACTAGCGGGACAAGGGACAACGAGCAGTACTTC,CASSYPSRSTSGTRDNEQYF